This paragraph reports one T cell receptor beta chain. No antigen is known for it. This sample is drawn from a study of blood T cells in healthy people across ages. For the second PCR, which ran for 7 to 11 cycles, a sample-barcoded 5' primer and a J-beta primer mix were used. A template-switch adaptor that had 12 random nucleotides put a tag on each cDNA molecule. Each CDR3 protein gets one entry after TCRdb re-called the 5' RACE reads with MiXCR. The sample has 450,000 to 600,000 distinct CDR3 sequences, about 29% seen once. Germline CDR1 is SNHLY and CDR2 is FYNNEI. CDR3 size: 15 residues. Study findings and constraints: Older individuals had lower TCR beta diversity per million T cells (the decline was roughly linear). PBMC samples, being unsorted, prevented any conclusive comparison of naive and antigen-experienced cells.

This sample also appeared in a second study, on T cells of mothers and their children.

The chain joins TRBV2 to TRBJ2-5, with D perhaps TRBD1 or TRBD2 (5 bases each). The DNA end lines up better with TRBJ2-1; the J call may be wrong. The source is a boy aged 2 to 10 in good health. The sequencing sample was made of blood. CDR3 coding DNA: TGTGCCAGCAGTGACGGGGCCTCCCCTCGCAATGAGCAGTTCTTC. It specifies CASSDGASPRNEQFF.